A single sample gave rise to the 9 T cell receptor beta chains below, sequenced in a study of T-cell reconstitution after alpha-beta-depleted transplantation in children listed by TCRdb under 2016. Library creation used PCR. Sequenced using an Illumina HiSeq 2500. TCR library preparation used molecular barcoding, with unique molecular identifiers applied to normalize quantification of the TCRbeta repertoire. The raw public reads went through TCRdb reprocessing: fastp at Q25, MiXCR clone calling, in-frame beta chains kept. One record per CDR3 amino acid sequence lists the most common genes and DNA. The sample table contains hundreds of thousands of distinct CDR3 sequences; only one count was recorded for around 13% of them. The ten biggest clones cover about 0.77% of the sample. This specimen's treatment or condition label, per the study, means: allogeneic hematopoietic cell transplantation with graft depleted of TCRalphabeta T cells and CD19 B cells.

The specimen comprised PBMCs, sampled before TCRalphabeta/CD19-depleted stem cell transplant. These receptors were obtained from a girl aged 2 to 9 with congenital amegakaryocytic thrombocytopenia, due to receive a stem cell transplant.

This clonotype was counted ten times or more. The chain is built from TRBV20-1 and TRBJ2-1, with 7 bases identical to TRBD2. The CDR3 is 15 amino acids. From germline, CDR1 is DFQATT and CDR2 SNEGSKA (reference sequence). The J segment lost 8 bases and the V segment lost 6 bases, leaving 16 bases of the junction unmatched. The CDR3: CSANPARGRSDEQFF. CDR3 in DNA: TGCAGTGCAAATCCGGCCCGCGGGAGAAGTGATGAGCAGTTCTTC.

This clonotype came up a few times. The chain has TRBV28 and TRBJ2-5; the match to TRBD2 covers 12 bases. The germline gives CDR1 MDHEN, CDR2 SYDVKM. V lost 6 bases and J lost 1; bases outside the gene matches: 6. The CDR3 extends over 16 amino acids. CDR3 region: CASSLQLAGGQETQYF. CDR3 DNA: TGTGCCAGCAGCCTTCAACTAGCGGGAGGCCAAGAGACCCAGTACTTC.

This clonotype was observed many times. The chain carries TRBV12-3 or TRBV12-4 and TRBJ2-7, with D hard to call. The CDR3 is made up of 14 amino acids. Trimming shortened V by 1 base and J by 6 bases, and 13 bases separated the two germline ends. CDR3 nucleotides: TGTGCCAGCAGTTTAGGAGGTTCGTGGTCCGAGCAGTACTTC. Translated, it gives CASSLGGSWSEQYF.

This clonotype was counted a few times. This chain links TRBV20-1 with TRBJ2-7; D possibly corresponds to TRBD1 (5 bases). V gave up 2 bases and J gave up 5 bases, with 16 bases separating them. The CDR3 is made up of 14 amino acids. From germline, CDR1 is DFQATT and CDR2 SNEGSKA (reference sequence). The CDR3 loop reads CSARSWTRINEQYF. The DNA for the CDR3 is TGCAGTGCTAGATCCTGGACACGGATAAACGAGCAGTACTTC.

The chain employs TRBV28 and TRBJ2-2; D not resolved. Germline-derived CDR1 and CDR2 are MDHEN and SYDVKM. The CDR3 totals 13 residues. V was cut by 8 bases and J by 5 bases, with 12 bases left in between. The chain's CDR3 is CASASQLTGELFF. CDR3 DNA: TGTGCCAGCGCGAGTCAACTAACCGGGGAGCTGTTTTTT.

The chain carries TRBV12-3 or TRBV12-4 and TRBJ1-2; D not resolved. Deletions cut 6 bases from V and 6 bases from J, with 17 bases between. The CDR3 runs 14 residues. CDR3 amino acids: CASSNRWGADGYTF. The DNA of the CDR3 is TGTGCCAGCAGCAATCGATGGGGAGCGGATGGCTACACCTTC.

This chain connects TRBV20-1 to TRBJ1-5; D is unclear. Germline loops: CDR1 DFQATT, CDR2 SNEGSKA (reference sequence). Trimming cost V 2 bases and J 5 bases, with 7 bases left between them. The CDR3 loop spans 12 amino acids. This CDR3 reads CSARSVHQPQHF. As DNA, the CDR3 is TGCAGTGCTAGAAGCGTGCATCAGCCCCAGCATTTT.

This clonotype showed up many times. This chain links TRBV4-1 with TRBJ1-5; no firm D call. Germline assignment: CDR1 MGHRA and CDR2 YSYEKL. V shed 0 bases and J shed 0 bases, with 6 bases lying between them. The CDR3 loop spans 15 amino acids. CDR3 coding DNA: TGCGCCAGCAGCCAAGATGGTTATAGCAATCAGCCCCAGCATTTT. Translated, it gives CASSQDGYSNQPQHF.

In its sample, this clonotype was seen many times. The rearrangement links TRBV2 to TRBJ2-3; TRBD2 might be the D (6 bases). The CDR3 extends over 13 amino acids. Germline lookup yields CDR1 SNHLY and CDR2 FYNNEI. V was cut by 6 bases and J by 6 bases, with 13 bases left in between. The CDR3 sequence: CASSGPGRDTQYF. In DNA form, the CDR3 reads TGTGCCAGCAGCGGACCGGGGAGGGATACGCAGTATTTT. Full variable domain (rest looked up from reference TRBV2 and TRBJ2-3): EPEVTQTPSHQVTQMGQEVILRCVPISNHLYFYWYRQILGQKVEFLVSFYNNEISEKSEIFDDQFSVERPDGSNFTLKIRSTKLEDSAMYFCASSGPGRDTQYFGPGTRLTVL.